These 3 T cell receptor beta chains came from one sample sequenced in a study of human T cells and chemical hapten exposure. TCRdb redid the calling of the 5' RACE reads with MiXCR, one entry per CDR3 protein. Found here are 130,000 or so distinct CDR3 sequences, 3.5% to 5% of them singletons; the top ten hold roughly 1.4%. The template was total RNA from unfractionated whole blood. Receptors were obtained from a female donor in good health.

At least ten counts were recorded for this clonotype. The CDR3, as DNA: TGTGCCAGCAGCGAGGCCGGGACCGCAACTGGAAACACCATATATTTT. This translates into CASSEAGTATGNTIYF. The chain joins TRBV3-1 to TRBJ1-3; tentatively, D is TRBD1 (5 bases). The ends were cut back, 5 bases at V and 2 bases at J, with 16 bases in the middle. The CDR3 is made up of 16 amino acids. Germline V gene sequence: CDR1 LGHDT, CDR2 YNNKEL (reference sequence).

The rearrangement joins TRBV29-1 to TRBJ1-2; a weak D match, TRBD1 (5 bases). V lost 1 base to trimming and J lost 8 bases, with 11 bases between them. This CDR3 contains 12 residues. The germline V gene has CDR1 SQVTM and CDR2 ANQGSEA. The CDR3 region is CSVEVQGYGYTF. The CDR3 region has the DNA TGCAGCGTTGAAGTGCAGGGATACGGCTACACCTTC.

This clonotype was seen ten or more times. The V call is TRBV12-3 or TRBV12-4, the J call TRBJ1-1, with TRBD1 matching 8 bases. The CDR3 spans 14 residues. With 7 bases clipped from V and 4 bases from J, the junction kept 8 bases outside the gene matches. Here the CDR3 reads CASKPQGAGTEAFF. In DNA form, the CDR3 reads TGTGCCAGCAAACCCCAGGGGGCCGGCACTGAAGCTTTCTTT.